A single sample gave rise to the 18 T cell receptor beta chains below, sequenced in a study of control samples from healthy donors and cancer patients. Here immunoSEQ multiplex PCR was the method, and the copy in TCRdb shows in-frame clones only, minus some. The sample records 55,000 to 90,000 clones, under 90% being singletons. Sequencing used blood. The receptors stem from a man aged 45-65 years in good health.

The gene calls are TRBV18 and TRBJ1-3; 7 bases line up with TRBD1. Germline CDR1 reads KGHSH; CDR2 reads LQKENI. The V segment lost 3 bases and the J segment 0 bases; nucleotides outside the gene matches: 2. The CDR3 spans 15 residues. The CDR3 loop reads CASSPGQISGNTIYF. In DNA form, the CDR3 reads TGTGCCAGCTCACCGGGACAGATCTCTGGAAACACCATATATTTT.

The chain joins TRBV21-1 to TRBJ1-1. TRBV21-1 is a listed pseudogene. This CDR3 spans 14 amino acids. CDR3 in DNA: TGTGCCAGCAGCGTTGGGACCTCGAAGGGTGGAGCTTTCTTT. It codes for CASSVGTSKGGAFF.

The V gene is TRBV14, the J gene TRBJ1-1; possible D gene TRBD1, 5 bases. Trimming shortened V by 1 base and J by 0 bases, and 18 bases separated the two germline ends. Germline V gene sequence: CDR1 SGHDN, CDR2 FVKESK. The CDR3 loop spans 18 amino acids. The CDR3 region has the DNA TGTGCCAGCAGCCAAGGACTCACCCCCTGGGGCTTGAACACTGAAGCTTTCTTT. This codes for CASSQGLTPWGLNTEAFF.

Here the CDR3 DNA reads TGTGCCAGCAGCGCTAGCGGGGGCTCTAGCACAGATACGCAGTATTTT. Protein: CASSASGGSSTDTQYF. The rearrangement uses TRBV7-7 and TRBJ2-3, with 10 bases fitting TRBD2. With 5 bases clipped from V and 0 bases from J, the junction kept 5 bases outside the gene matches. Per the germline V gene, CDR1 is SSHAT and CDR2 is FNYEAQ (reference sequence). The CDR3 length is 16 residues.

The V gene is TRBV11-1, the J gene TRBJ2-3, with D possibly called TRBD1 or TRBD2 (6 bases each). Looked up from germline, CDR1 is SGHAT and CDR2 is FQDESV (reference sequence). The CDR3 has 16 residues. V lost 2 bases, J lost 0 bases, and 12 bases lay in between. CDR3 nucleotide sequence: TGTGCCAGCAGCTTATTCCCGGGGGCGAGCACAGATACGCAGTATTTT. It translates to CASSLFPGASTDTQYF.

The chain links TRBV4-3 to TRBJ2-5; D unclear. V shed 4 bases and J shed 4 bases, with 13 bases lying between them. This CDR3 has 14 amino acids. Germline CDR1 reads LGHNA; CDR2 reads YSLEER. CDR3 sequence (DNA): TGCGCCAGCAGCCGGGAAACGGTGGGAGAGACCCAGTACTTC. Translating gives CASSRETVGETQYF.

The chain is built from TRBV10-3 and TRBJ2-7; 10 positions match TRBD1. V shed 6 bases, J shed 4 bases, and the junction held 9 bases outside the gene matches. Germline loops: CDR1 ENHRY, CDR2 SYGVKD. The CDR3 runs 15 residues. The CDR3 loop reads CAIRPGTGVRYEQYF. The DNA of the CDR3 is TGTGCCATCAGGCCCGGGACAGGGGTGCGGTACGAGCAGTACTTC.

The J gene is TRBJ1-2, the V gene TRBV5-1; TRBD1 matches at 8 bases. Germline lookup yields CDR1 SGHRS and CDR2 YFSETQ. CDR3 size: 14 residues. Trimming removed 4 bases from V and 8 bases from J; junction bases left unmatched: 10. CDR3 loop: CASSLNGQGGGYTF. In DNA form, the CDR3 reads TGCGCCAGCAGCCTCAACGGACAGGGAGGCGGCTACACCTTC.

The chain is built from TRBV10-3 and TRBJ2-1; TRBD2 matches at 9 bases. The length of the CDR3 is 14 residues. The V gene end was trimmed by 6 bases and the J gene end by 8 bases; junction bases not matched to a gene: 8. Germline CDR1 reads ENHRY; CDR2 reads SYGVKD. The CDR3 protein is CAISLGTSSDEQFF. The DNA for the CDR3 is TGTGCCATCAGCCTCGGGACTAGCAGCGATGAGCAGTTCTTC.

V is TRBV5-1 and J is TRBJ2-6, with unresolved D. Per germline, CDR1 SGHRS and CDR2 YFSETQ. The V gene lost 4 bases and the J gene lost 1 base, with 6 bases spanning the gap. The CDR3 consists of 14 residues. CDR3 sequence: CASSPPSGANVLTF. As DNA, the CDR3 is TGCGCCAGCAGCCCACCTTCTGGGGCCAACGTCCTGACTTTC.

V and J are TRBV9 and TRBJ1-5; D gene unclear. Germline V gene lookup returns CDR1 SGDLS and CDR2 YYNGEE. Trimming pared 2 bases from V and 10 bases from J, leaving 16 bases between. This CDR3 comprises 14 residues. The CDR3 reads CASSVEDVASPQHF. The CDR3, as DNA: TGTGCCAGCAGCGTGGAAGACGTAGCTTCTCCCCAGCATTTT.

The chain links TRBV5-1 to TRBJ2-7, with 11 bases fitting TRBD2. This CDR3 is built from 15 residues. The junction had 9 bases not matched to a gene; V was cut back by 4 bases and J by 6 bases. The germline V gene has CDR1 SGHRS and CDR2 YFSETQ. CDR3 nucleotides: TGCGCCAGCAGCCTTATTAGCGGGGGGGCCAGCGAGCAGTACTTC. This translates into CASSLISGGASEQYF.

The rearrangement uses TRBV7-9 and TRBJ1-2, with D possibly TRBD1 on 5 matching bases. The CDR3 length is 12 residues. Trimming removed 7 bases at V and 5 bases at J, with 11 bases between. The germline V gene encodes CDR1 SEHNR and CDR2 FQNEAQ (reference sequence). The CDR3 sequence: CASNPDSYGYTF. The CDR3 DNA reads TGTGCCAGCAACCCTGACAGTTATGGCTACACCTTC.

V usage is TRBV30 and J usage is TRBJ1-2; D ambiguous. Germline CDR1 GTSNPN, CDR2 SVGIG (reference sequence). The CDR3 loop spans 13 amino acids. V was clipped by 6 bases and J by 6 bases, with 17 bases between them. The CDR3 loop is CACLRRTSNGYTF. CDR3 nucleotide sequence: TGTGCCTGCCTCCGACGGACCTCGAATGGCTACACCTTC.

This clone was seen just once. The chain has TRBV10-2 and TRBJ1-3; 10 bases agree with TRBD1. Germline loops: CDR1 WSHSY, CDR2 SAAADI. J was trimmed by 2 bases and V by 6 bases; bases with no gene match: 7. This CDR3 has 16 residues. CDR3 sequence reads: CASRKIGTGAGNTIYF. CDR3 nucleotide sequence: TGCGCCAGCAGGAAGATCGGGACAGGGGCTGGAAACACCATATATTTT.

The chain uses TRBV5-8 and TRBJ2-2, with TRBD2 matching over 14 bases. CDR1 is SGHTS, CDR2 YDEGEE, per germline. CDR3 length: 17 residues. J was trimmed by 5 bases and V by 0 bases; bases with no gene match: 3. CDR3: CASSLVGLAGETGELFF. For the CDR3, the DNA is TGTGCCAGCAGCTTGGTGGGACTAGCGGGAGAAACCGGGGAGCTGTTTTTT. Looking up the rest from reference TRBV5-8 and TRBJ2-2 gives the full variable domain: EAGVTQSPTHLIKTRGQQATLRCSPISGHTSVYWYQQALGLGLQFLLWYDEGEERNRGNFPPRFSGRQFPNYSSELNVNALELEDSALYLCASSLVGLAGETGELFFGEGSRLTVL.

The V gene is TRBV27, the J gene TRBJ2-6; the D is unclear. The germline V gene has CDR1 MNHEY and CDR2 SMNVEV (reference sequence). The CDR3 totals 11 residues. Trimming took 10 bases from V and 5 from J, leaving 6 bases between them. This CDR3 reads CATWWANVLTF. DNA for the CDR3: TGTGCCACCTGGTGGGCCAACGTCCTGACTTTC.

The CDR3 loop reads CASSQRRGLAGVNTGELFF. As DNA, the CDR3 is TGTGCCAGCAGCCAACGGCGGGGACTAGCGGGAGTTAACACCGGGGAGCTGTTTTTT. The J gene is TRBJ2-2, the V gene TRBV3-1 (or the pseudogene TRBV3-2); 14 bases agree with TRBD2. J gave up 2 bases and V 2 bases, and 7 bases lay outside the gene matches. The CDR3 spans 19 residues. Germline V gives CDR1 LGHDT, CDR2 YNNKEL (reference sequence).